The rows below give T cell receptor beta chains drawn from one sample of a study of blood T cell repertoires in COVID-19. The table came from immunoSEQ multiplex PCR; TCRdb's copy has only in-frame clones and leaves some out. The table includes more than 250,000 clones, approximately 88% detected once. Sequencing input: PBMCs or T cells enriched from blood (not recorded which). These receptors all stem from a woman aged 40 to 50 with acute COVID-19. Each CDR3 is given with its conserved first and last residue. The D gene is left open where the match is weak. A row's size may be missing; if present it is once, few, many or a size class.

CASSPGTGRDYGYTF,TGTGCCAGCTCCCCCGGGACAGGGAGAGACTATGGCTACACCTTC,.,TRBD1,TRBJ1-2,TRBV18
CASSQGEGTPFHF,TGTGCCAGCAGCCAAGGAGAAGGGACACCCTTCCACTTT,.,.,TRBJ1-6,TRBV3-1/TRBV3-2
CAIRGQGWYEQYF,TGTGCCATCAGAGGACAGGGGTGGTACGAGCAGTACTTC,.,TRBD1,TRBJ2-7,TRBV10-3
CASSHPTGVNEQFF,TGTGCCAGCAGCCACCCGACAGGGGTTAATGAGCAGTTCTTC,.,TRBD1,TRBJ2-1,TRBV28
CAWRTGTGVRGANVLTF,TGTGCCTGGAGGACCGGGACAGGGGTTCGAGGGGCCAACGTCCTGACTTTC,.,TRBD1,TRBJ2-6,TRBV30
CASSRGQVQLDYGYTF,TGCGCCAGCAGCCGGGGACAGGTCCAATTGGACTATGGCTACACCTTC,.,TRBD1,TRBJ1-2,TRBV5-1
CASRGDGTSGTEFF,TGCGCCAGCAGGGGGGATGGGACTAGCGGGACAGAGTTCTTC,few,TRBD2,TRBJ2-1,TRBV5-1
CASSPGTGGLPGNTIYF,TGTGCCAGCTCACCAGGGACAGGGGGATTACCTGGAAACACCATATATTTT,.,TRBD1,TRBJ1-3,TRBV18
CATSRVRQGNTEAFF,TGTGCCACCAGCAGAGTGAGACAGGGGAACACTGAAGCTTTCTTT,.,TRBD1,TRBJ1-1,TRBV15
CASSYRGVGGYTF,TGTGCCAGCAGTTACAGGGGAGTGGGGGGCTACACCTTC,.,TRBD1,TRBJ1-2,TRBV12-3/TRBV12-4
CSASAGRFHNEQFF,TGCAGTGCTAGTGCCGGGAGGTTCCACAATGAGCAGTTCTTC,.,TRBD2,TRBJ2-1,TRBV20-1
CASSPGQGSEKLFF,TGTGCCAGCAGCCCCGGACAGGGCAGTGAAAAACTGTTTTTT,.,TRBD1,TRBJ1-4,TRBV7-9
CASSEQGADEKLFF,TGTGCCAGCAGTGAGCAGGGGGCGGATGAAAAACTGTTTTTT,.,TRBD1,TRBJ1-4,TRBV2
CAWSVAGLANEKLFF,TGTGCCTGGAGTGTTGCAGGACTTGCCAATGAAAAACTGTTTTTT,once,.,TRBJ1-4,TRBV30
CASSINRLNTEAFF,TGTGCCAGTAGTATTAACAGGTTGAACACTGAAGCTTTCTTT,few,.,TRBJ1-1,TRBV19
CASSSRDRNQETQYF,TGTGCCAGCAGCAGCCGGGACAGAAACCAAGAGACCCAGTACTTC,.,TRBD1,TRBJ2-5,TRBV2
CSASRGGATYNEQFF,TGCAGCGCCTCACGGGGGGGAGCGACCTACAATGAGCAGTTCTTC,.,TRBD2,TRBJ2-1,TRBV29-1
CASSLRLAGGVSTDTQYF,TGTGCCAGCAGCCTACGACTAGCGGGAGGAGTAAGCACAGATACGCAGTATTTT,.,TRBD2,TRBJ2-3,TRBV4-2
CASSQDTQGRNGELFF,TGCGCCAGCAGCCAAGATACCCAGGGAAGAAACGGGGAGCTGTTTTTT,.,.,TRBJ2-2,TRBV4-1
CAISDRSATGELFF,TGTGCCATCAGTGATCGTAGCGCCACCGGGGAGCTGTTTTTT,many,.,TRBJ2-2,TRBV10-3
CAWSLWENQPQHF,TGTGCCTGGAGTTTATGGGAGAATCAGCCCCAGCATTTT,.,.,TRBJ1-5,TRBV30
CASSQAHSLGGRHEQFF,TGCGCCAGCAGCCAAGCTCACAGTCTCGGCGGGAGGCATGAGCAGTTCTTC,.,TRBD2,TRBJ2-1,TRBV4-1
CASSYRGSAFF,TGTGCCAGCAGTTACCGGGGGAGCGCTTTCTTT,.,.,TRBJ1-1,TRBV6-5
CASSQRLAGNYNEQFF,TGTGCCAGCAGCCAACGGCTAGCGGGTAACTACAATGAGCAGTTCTTC,few,TRBD2,TRBJ2-1,TRBV16
CATDSTLSQETQYF,TGCGCCACCGACAGTACACTATCTCAAGAGACCCAGTACTTC,.,.,TRBJ2-5,TRBV10-2
CASSGRETGELFF,TGTGCCAGCAGTGGACGGGAGACCGGGGAGCTGTTTTTT,.,.,TRBJ2-2,TRBV12-3/TRBV12-4
CASSRTDSNYGYTF,TGTGCCAGCAGTCGGACAGACAGTAACTATGGCTACACCTTC,.,.,TRBJ1-2,TRBV6-5
CASSYSQGATNEKLFF,TGTGCCAGCAGTTACTCGCAGGGGGCAACTAATGAAAAACTGTTTTTT,.,TRBD1,TRBJ1-4,TRBV6-5
CASSFGTGTEAFF,TGCGCCAGCAGCTTCGGGACAGGGACTGAAGCTTTCTTT,.,TRBD1,TRBJ1-1,TRBV5-1
CASSLGGTSAETQYF,TGTGCCAGCAGCTTAGGAGGGACTAGTGCGGAGACCCAGTACTTC,.,TRBD2,TRBJ2-5,TRBV7-2
CASRAGGPPGELFF,TGCGCCAGCAGGGCAGGGGGCCCCCCCGGGGAGCTGTTTTTT,.,TRBD1,TRBJ2-2,TRBV5-1
CASSHPVNTEAFF,TGTGCCAGCAGCCATCCAGTGAACACTGAAGCTTTCTTT,.,.,TRBJ1-1,TRBV11-2
CASLPLQGVMQETQYF,TGTGCCAGCCTTCCCCTACAGGGGGTGATGCAAGAGACCCAGTACTTC,.,TRBD1,TRBJ2-5,TRBV7-8
CASSLGGKPYNEQFF,TGTGCCAGCAGTTTAGGCGGGAAACCTTACAATGAGCAGTTCTTC,few,.,TRBJ2-1,TRBV28
CATSGSRVDEQFF,TGTGCCACCAGTGGGTCGAGAGTGGATGAGCAGTTCTTC,.,.,TRBJ2-1,TRBV24-1
CASRRDISASGPQHF,TGCGCCAGCAGAAGGGACATATCAGCAAGTGGGCCCCAGCATTTT,.,.,TRBJ1-5,TRBV10-2
CASKERAGGSNEKLFF,TGTGCCAGCAAAGAAAGGGCAGGGGGGAGTAATGAAAAACTGTTTTTT,.,TRBD1,TRBJ1-4,TRBV27
CASSLAEASAEQFF,TGTGCCAGCAGCTTGGCCGAGGCTAGCGCTGAGCAGTTCTTC,.,.,TRBJ2-1,TRBV5-4
CASSLGGVRTDTQYF,TGTGCCAGCAGCTTAGGCGGGGTCCGCACAGATACGCAGTATTTT,.,.,TRBJ2-3,TRBV7-9
CASSVTGTGIRGQPQHF,TGTGCCAGCAGCGTGACCGGGACAGGGATAAGGGGTCAGCCCCAGCATTTT,.,TRBD1,TRBJ1-5,TRBV7-8
CASGPQSGGTTEAFF,TGTGCTAGTGGTCCACAAAGTGGGGGGACCACTGAAGCTTTCTTT,.,.,TRBJ1-1,TRBV12-5
CASSEYGRGYEQYF,TGTGCCAGCAGTGAATACGGCAGGGGCTACGAGCAGTACTTC,.,.,TRBJ2-7,TRBV6-1
CASSLGTRSYNEQFF,TGTGCCAGCAGCTTAGGCACTAGGTCCTACAATGAGCAGTTCTTC,.,.,TRBJ2-1,TRBV7-3
CASSLGPTPNEQFF,TGTGCCAGCAGCTTGGGCCCGACTCCCAATGAGCAGTTCTTC,.,.,TRBJ2-1,TRBV5-8
CASRNRGDRGSTQYF,TGTGCCAGTAGGAACCGCGGGGACAGGGGGTCGACCCAGTACTTC,.,TRBD1,TRBJ2-5,TRBV19
CAITLGQGTSYEQYF,TGTGCCATCACCCTCGGACAGGGGACCTCCTACGAGCAGTACTTC,.,TRBD1,TRBJ2-7,TRBV10-3
CASSAYRLNQETQYF,TGTGCCAGCAGCGCATACCGACTTAACCAAGAGACCCAGTACTTC,.,.,TRBJ2-5,TRBV13
CASSAMTKHEAFF,TGTGCCAGCAGCGCTATGACAAAACATGAAGCTTTCTTT,.,.,TRBJ1-1,TRBV9